A single sample gave rise to the 11 T cell receptor beta chains below, sequenced in a study of CDR3 diversity in severe acne. TCRdb passed the PCR reads through MiXCR, listing each CDR3 protein once. The sample gives fewer than 90,000 distinct CDR3 sequences, 49% of which show up once; around 10% is in the top ten. Sequenced material: blood. The origin of the receptors is a male donor with severe acne vulgaris.

The rearrangement joins TRBV28 to TRBJ1-1, with TRBD1 identical over 7 bases. Germline loops: CDR1 MDHEN, CDR2 SYDVKM. The CDR3 consists of 15 residues. The ends lost 7 bases at V and 0 bases at J; junction bases unmatched: 8. CDR3 in DNA: TGTGCCAGCATCGGGACAGCAGGGATGAACACTGAAGCTTTCTTT. Translating gives CASIGTAGMNTEAFF.

The chain couples TRBV15 to TRBJ1-2; the D is unclear. The germline CDR1 and CDR2 sequences are LNHNV and YYDKDF (reference sequence). The V gene lost 3 bases and the J gene lost 7 bases, with 6 bases spanning the gap. This CDR3 comprises 11 residues. DNA of the CDR3: TGTGCCACCAGCAGCTATGGTGGCTACACCTTC. This translates into CATSSYGGYTF.

This clonotype was observed at least ten times. This sequence joins TRBV7-6 and TRBJ1-4; 10 bases match TRBD1. The germline V gene encodes CDR1 SGHVS and CDR2 FNYEAQ. This CDR3 has 16 residues. With V trimmed by 5 bases and J by 0 bases, 3 bases remained unmatched. The CDR3 coding sequence is TGTGCCAGCAGCACAGGACAGGGGGCAACTAATGAAAAACTGTTTTTT. Amino acid sequence: CASSTGQGATNEKLFF. Combining the CDR3 with reference TRBV7-6 and TRBJ1-4 gives the whole variable domain GAGVSQSPRYKVTKRGQDVALRCDPISGHVSLYWYRQALGQGPEFLTYFNYEAQQDKSGLPNDRFSAERPEGSISTLTIQRTEQRDSAMYRCASSTGQGATNEKLFFGSGTQLSVL.

The V call is TRBV5-4, the J call TRBJ2-5, with D unresolved. Germline CDR1 reads SGHNT; CDR2 reads YYREEE (reference sequence). The CDR3 runs 13 residues. CDR3 sequence: CVRWIVRVETQYF. CDR3 nucleotides: TGTGTGCGCTGGATCGTCAGAGTGGAGACCCAGTACTTC.

About this clonotype itself: This may stem from a read error, because a much larger clone lies one nucleotide away. V is TRBV12-3 or TRBV12-4 and J is TRBJ2-3; tentatively, D is TRBD2 (5 bases). The CDR3 extends over 12 amino acids. V was shortened by 7 bases and J by 1 base, with 6 bases between the two germline ends. The DNA of the CDR3 is TGTGCCAGCAATAGCGGCACAGATACGCAGTATTTT. Amino acid sequence: CASNSGTDTQYF.

This clonotype has at least ten counts. The rearrangement links TRBV20-1 to TRBJ2-2, with TRBD2 matching 9 bases. CDR3 length: 15 amino acids. V was pared by 3 bases and J by 6 bases, with 8 bases of the junction left unmatched. Germline CDR1 reads DFQATT; CDR2 reads SNEGSKA (reference sequence). CDR3 bases: TGCAGTGCTAGCCGGACTAGCGAATTTCCCGGGGAGCTGTTTTTT. Its translation is CSASRTSEFPGELFF.

This chain connects TRBV6-1 to TRBJ2-1; D possibly corresponds to TRBD2 (5 bases). Germline-derived CDR1 and CDR2 are MNHNS and SASEGT. Trimming took 8 bases from V and 2 from J, leaving 16 bases between them. CDR3 length: 15 amino acids. The CDR3 DNA is TGTGCCAGCGCGCCCGGGGAAGGGACCTACAATGAGCAGTTCTTC. Encoded protein: CASAPGEGTYNEQFF.

The chain employs TRBV20-1 and TRBJ2-2; the match to TRBD1 covers 7 bases. CDR1 is DFQATT, CDR2 SNEGSKA, per germline (reference sequence). The CDR3 is made up of 15 amino acids. The CDR3 nucleotides are TGCGGAGCTGACTCGGAGACAGGGCCGACCGGGGAGCTGTTTTTT. Its protein product is CGADSETGPTGELFF.

The chain has TRBV24-1 and TRBJ2-5; D might be TRBD2 (6 bases). CDR3 size: 15 residues. V lost 0 bases to trimming and J lost 2 bases, with 9 bases between them. Germline V gene lookup returns CDR1 KGHDR and CDR2 SFDVKD. The CDR3 DNA reads as TGTGCCACCAGTGATTTGCCGCGGGGACAAGAGACCCAGTACTTC. Protein sequence: CATSDLPRGQETQYF.

The chain uses TRBV7-2 and TRBJ2-1, with 7 bases matching TRBD2. Losses at the gene ends were 0 bases for V and 6 bases for J; bases not matched to a gene: 11. This CDR3 is 17 amino acids long. Germline V gene sequence: CDR1 SGHTA, CDR2 FQGNSA. CDR3 in DNA: TGTGCCAGCAGCTTAGCGCCTGGCGGGAGTAGGCCCAATGAGCAGTTCTTC. Its protein is CASSLAPGGSRPNEQFF.

This clonotype was recorded many times. This chain uses TRBV5-1 with TRBJ2-7; D possibly corresponds to TRBD1 (6 bases). This CDR3 comprises 14 residues. Between the trimmed V and J ends, which lost 0 bases and 2 bases, there was a span of 9 bases. Germline loops: CDR1 SGHRS, CDR2 YFSETQ. CDR3 sequence: CASSLGDTPYEQYF. The CDR3 bases are TGCGCCAGCAGCTTGGGGGACACCCCCTACGAGCAGTACTTC.